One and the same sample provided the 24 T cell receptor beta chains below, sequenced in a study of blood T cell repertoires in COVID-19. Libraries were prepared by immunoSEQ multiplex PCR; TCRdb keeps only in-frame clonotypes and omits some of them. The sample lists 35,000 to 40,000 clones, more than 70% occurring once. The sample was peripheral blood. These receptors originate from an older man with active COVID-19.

CDR3 coding DNA: TGTGCCAGCTCACAACGGACAGGGCGGACAGATACGCAGTATTTT. It encodes CASSQRTGRTDTQYF. The V gene is TRBV18, the J gene TRBJ2-3; 8 bases line up with TRBD1. From germline, CDR1 is KGHSH and CDR2 LQKENI. The CDR3 contains 15 residues. V lost 4 bases to trimming and J lost 3 bases; unmatched junction nucleotides: 6.

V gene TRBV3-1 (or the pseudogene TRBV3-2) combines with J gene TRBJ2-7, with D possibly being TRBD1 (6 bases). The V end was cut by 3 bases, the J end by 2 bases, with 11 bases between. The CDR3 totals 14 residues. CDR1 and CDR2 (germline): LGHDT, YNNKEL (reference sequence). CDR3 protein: CASSHTTGAYEQYF. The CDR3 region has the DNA TGTGCCAGCAGCCATACGACAGGAGCCTACGAGCAGTACTTC.

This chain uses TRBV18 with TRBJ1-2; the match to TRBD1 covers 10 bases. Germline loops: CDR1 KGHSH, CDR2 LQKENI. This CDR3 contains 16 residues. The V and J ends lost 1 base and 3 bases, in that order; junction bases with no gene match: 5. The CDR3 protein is CASSPLDRGRDYGYTF. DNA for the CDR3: TGTGCCAGCTCACCACTCGACAGGGGGCGCGACTATGGCTACACCTTC.

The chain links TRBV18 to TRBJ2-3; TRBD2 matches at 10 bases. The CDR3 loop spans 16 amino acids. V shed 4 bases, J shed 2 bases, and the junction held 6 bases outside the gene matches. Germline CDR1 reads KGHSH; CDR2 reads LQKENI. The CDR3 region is CASSHIAGGFTDTQYF. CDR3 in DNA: TGTGCCAGCTCACATATAGCGGGAGGATTCACAGATACGCAGTATTTT.

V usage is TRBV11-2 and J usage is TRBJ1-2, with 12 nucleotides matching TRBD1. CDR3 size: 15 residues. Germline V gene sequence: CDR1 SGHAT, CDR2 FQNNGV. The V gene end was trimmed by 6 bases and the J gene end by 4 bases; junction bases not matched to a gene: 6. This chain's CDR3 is CASRPGTGGPYGYTF. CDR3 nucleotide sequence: TGTGCCAGCAGACCCGGGACAGGGGGCCCCTATGGCTACACCTTC.

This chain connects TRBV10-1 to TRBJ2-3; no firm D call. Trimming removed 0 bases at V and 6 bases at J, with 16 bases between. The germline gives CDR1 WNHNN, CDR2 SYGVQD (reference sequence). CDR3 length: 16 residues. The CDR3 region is CASSESTYSFWDTQYF. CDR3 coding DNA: TGCGCCAGCAGTGAGTCGACTTATTCTTTCTGGGATACGCAGTATTTT.

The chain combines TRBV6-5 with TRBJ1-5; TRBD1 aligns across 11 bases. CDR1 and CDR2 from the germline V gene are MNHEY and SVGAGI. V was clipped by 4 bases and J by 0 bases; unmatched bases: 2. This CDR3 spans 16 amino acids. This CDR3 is CASSSGTGGSNQPQHF. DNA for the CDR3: TGTGCCAGCAGTTCCGGGACAGGGGGTAGCAATCAGCCCCAGCATTTT.

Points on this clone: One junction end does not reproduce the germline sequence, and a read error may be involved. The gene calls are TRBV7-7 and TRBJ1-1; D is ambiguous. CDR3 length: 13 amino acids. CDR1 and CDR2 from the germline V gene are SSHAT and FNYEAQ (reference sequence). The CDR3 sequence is CASSLSLNTEAFF. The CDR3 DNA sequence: TGTGCTAGCAGCTTAAGCCTAAACACTGAAGCTTTCTTT.

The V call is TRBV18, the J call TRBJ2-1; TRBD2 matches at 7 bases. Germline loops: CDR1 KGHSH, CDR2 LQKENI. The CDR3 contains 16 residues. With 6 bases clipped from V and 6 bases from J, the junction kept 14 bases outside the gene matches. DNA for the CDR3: TGTGCCAGCTCGTCCAGCTCGCGGGAGTTCAGCAATGAGCAGTTCTTC. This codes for CASSSSSREFSNEQFF. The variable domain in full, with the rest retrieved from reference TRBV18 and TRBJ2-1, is NAGVMQNPRHLVRRRGQEARLRCSPMKGHSHVYWYRQLPEEGLKFMVYLQKENIIDESGMPKERFSAEFPKEGPSILRIQQVVRGDSAAYFCASSSSSREFSNEQFFGPGTRLTVL.

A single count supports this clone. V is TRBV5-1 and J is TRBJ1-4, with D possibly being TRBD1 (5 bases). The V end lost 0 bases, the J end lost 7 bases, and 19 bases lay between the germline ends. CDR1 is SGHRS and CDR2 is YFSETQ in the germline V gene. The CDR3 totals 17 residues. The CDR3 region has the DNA TGCGCCAGCAGCTTGGGTCAGGGCGGGAGACCCGTTGAAAAACTGTTTTTT. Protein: CASSLGQGGRPVEKLFF.

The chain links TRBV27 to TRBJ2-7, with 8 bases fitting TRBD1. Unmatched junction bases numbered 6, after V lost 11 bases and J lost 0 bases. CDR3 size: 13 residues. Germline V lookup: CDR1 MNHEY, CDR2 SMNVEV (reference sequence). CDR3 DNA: TGTGCCTCCTCCGGGACAGGCTCCTACGAGCAGTACTTC. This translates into CASSGTGSYEQYF.

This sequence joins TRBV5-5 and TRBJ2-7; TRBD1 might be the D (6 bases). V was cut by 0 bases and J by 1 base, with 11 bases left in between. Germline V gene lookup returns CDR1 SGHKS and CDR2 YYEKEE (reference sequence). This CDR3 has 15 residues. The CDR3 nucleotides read TGTGCCAGCAGCTTGGGCCAGGGGATGTCCTACGAGCAGTACTTC. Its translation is CASSLGQGMSYEQYF.

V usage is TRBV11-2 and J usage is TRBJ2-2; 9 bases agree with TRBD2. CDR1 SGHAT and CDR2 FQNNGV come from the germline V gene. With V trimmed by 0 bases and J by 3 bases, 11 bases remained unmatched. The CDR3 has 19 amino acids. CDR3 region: CASSLDSLAGSGDTGELFF. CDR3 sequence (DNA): TGTGCCAGCAGCTTAGACTCCCTAGCGGGGTCCGGGGACACCGGGGAGCTGTTTTTT.

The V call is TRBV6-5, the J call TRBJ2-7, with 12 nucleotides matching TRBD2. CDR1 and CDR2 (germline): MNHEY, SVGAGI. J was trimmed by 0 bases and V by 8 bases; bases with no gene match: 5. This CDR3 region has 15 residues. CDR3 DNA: TGTGCCAGCTCCGAGGGACTAGCGGGCTCCTACGAGCAGTACTTC. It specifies CASSEGLAGSYEQYF.

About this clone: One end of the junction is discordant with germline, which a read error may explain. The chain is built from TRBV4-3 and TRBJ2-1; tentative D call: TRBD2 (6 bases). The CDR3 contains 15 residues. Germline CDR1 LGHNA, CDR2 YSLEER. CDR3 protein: CASSQDGGLRSERFF. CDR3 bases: TGCGCCAGCAGCCAAGATGGGGGACTCCGCTCTGAGCGGTTCTTC.

In DNA, the CDR3 is TGCGCCAGCAGCTTGCAGGGGGGCACCTACGAGCAGTACTTC. It is translated as CASSLQGGTYEQYF. The rearrangement links TRBV5-1 to TRBJ2-7, with D tentatively TRBD1 (7 bases). The CDR3 covers 14 residues. CDR1 SGHRS and CDR2 YFSETQ come from the germline V gene. Trimming removed 1 base from V and 2 bases from J, with 10 bases in between.

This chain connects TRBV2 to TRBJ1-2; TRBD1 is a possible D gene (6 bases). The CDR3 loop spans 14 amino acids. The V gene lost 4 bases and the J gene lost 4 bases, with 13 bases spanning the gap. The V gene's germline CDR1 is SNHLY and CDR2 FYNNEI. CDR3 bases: TGTGCCAGCAGTGCCGACAGGAGCAGCTATGGCTACACCTTC. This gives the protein CASSADRSSYGYTF.

In DNA form, the CDR3 reads TGTGCCAGCAGCCGAACCGTGAGCTCCTACAATGAGCAGTTCTTC. Translating it yields CASSRTVSSYNEQFF. The genes are TRBV4-2 and TRBJ2-1; D call uncertain. V dropped 4 bases and J dropped 0 bases, with 10 bases sitting between them. CDR3 size: 15 residues. Germline V CDR1 and CDR2: LGHNA, YNFKEQ.

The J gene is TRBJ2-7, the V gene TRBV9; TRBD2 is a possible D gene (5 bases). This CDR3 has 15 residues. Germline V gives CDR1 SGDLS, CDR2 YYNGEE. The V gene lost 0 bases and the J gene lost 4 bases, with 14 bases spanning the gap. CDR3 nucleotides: TGTGCCAGCAGCGTAGTCCCCGGGGAGAGATACGAGCAGTACTTC. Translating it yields CASSVVPGERYEQYF.

The CDR3 region is CASSLWTGVRGEQYF. CDR3 coding DNA: TGCGCCAGCAGCTTGTGGACAGGGGTGCGAGGCGAGCAGTACTTC. V gene TRBV5-1 combines with J gene TRBJ2-7, with 9 bases fitting TRBD1. In germline, CDR1 is SGHRS, CDR2 YFSETQ. The CDR3 runs 15 residues. V was clipped by 1 base and J by 6 bases; unmatched bases: 8.

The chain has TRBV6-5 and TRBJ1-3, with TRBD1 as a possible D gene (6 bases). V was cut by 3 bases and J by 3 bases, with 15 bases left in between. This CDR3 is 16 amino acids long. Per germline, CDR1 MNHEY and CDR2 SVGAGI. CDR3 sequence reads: CASSYGAGTSGNTIYF. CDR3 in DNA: TGTGCCAGCAGTTATGGAGCCGGGACAAGTGGAAACACCATATATTTT.

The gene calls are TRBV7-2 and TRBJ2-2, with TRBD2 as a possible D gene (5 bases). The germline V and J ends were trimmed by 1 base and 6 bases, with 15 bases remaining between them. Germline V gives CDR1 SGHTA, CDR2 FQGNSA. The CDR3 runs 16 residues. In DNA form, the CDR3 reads TGTGCCAGCAGCTTAGATAGGCCGGGGTTCGCCGGGGAGCTGTTTTTT. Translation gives CASSLDRPGFAGELFF.

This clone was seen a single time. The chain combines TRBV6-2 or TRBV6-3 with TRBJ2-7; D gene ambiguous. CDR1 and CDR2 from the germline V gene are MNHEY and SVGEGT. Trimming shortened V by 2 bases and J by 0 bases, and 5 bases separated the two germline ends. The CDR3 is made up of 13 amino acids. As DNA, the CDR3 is TGTGCCAGCAGTTACGACTTCTCCTACGAGCAGTACTTC. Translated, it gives CASSYDFSYEQYF.

The CDR3 here is CASSFEEYGYTF. Written as DNA, the CDR3 is TGTGCCAGCAGCTTCGAAGAGTATGGCTACACCTTC. This chain joins TRBV5-4 and TRBJ1-2, with D unresolved. The germline gives CDR1 SGHNT, CDR2 YYREEE (reference sequence). Trimming removed 2 bases from V and 5 bases from J, with 7 bases in between. The CDR3 sequence is 12 residues long.